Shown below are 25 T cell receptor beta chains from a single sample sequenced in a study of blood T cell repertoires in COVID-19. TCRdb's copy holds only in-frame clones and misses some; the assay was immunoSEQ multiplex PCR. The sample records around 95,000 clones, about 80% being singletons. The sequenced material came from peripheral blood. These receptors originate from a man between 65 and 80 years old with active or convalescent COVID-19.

The CDR3 here is CASKGQEYGYTF. For the CDR3, the DNA is TGTGCCAGCAAGGGGCAGGAGTATGGCTACACCTTC. The chain uses TRBV2 and TRBJ1-2, with D possibly being TRBD1 (5 bases). CDR1 is SNHLY, CDR2 FYNNEI, per germline. The CDR3 extends over 12 amino acids. The V and J ends lost 7 bases and 5 bases respectively, with 11 bases between them.

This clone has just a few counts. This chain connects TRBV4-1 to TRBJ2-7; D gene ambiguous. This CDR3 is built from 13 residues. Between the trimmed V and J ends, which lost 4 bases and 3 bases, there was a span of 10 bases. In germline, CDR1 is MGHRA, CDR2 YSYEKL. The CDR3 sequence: CASSPPSLYEQYF. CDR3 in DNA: TGCGCCAGCAGCCCCCCTTCACTCTACGAGCAGTACTTC.

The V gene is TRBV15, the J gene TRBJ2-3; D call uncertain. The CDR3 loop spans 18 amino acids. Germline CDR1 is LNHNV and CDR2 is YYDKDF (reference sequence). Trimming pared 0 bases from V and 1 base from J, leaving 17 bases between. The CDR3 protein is CATSRDFGSSLRTDTQYF. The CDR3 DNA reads TGTGCCACCAGCAGAGATTTCGGGTCCTCACTACGCACAGATACGCAGTATTTT. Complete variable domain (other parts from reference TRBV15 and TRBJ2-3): DAMVIQNPRYQVTQFGKPVTLSCSQTLNHNVMYWYQQKSSQAPKLLFHYYDKDFNNEADTPDNFQSRRPNTSFCFLDIRSPGLGDTAMYLCATSRDFGSSLRTDTQYFGPGTRLTVL.

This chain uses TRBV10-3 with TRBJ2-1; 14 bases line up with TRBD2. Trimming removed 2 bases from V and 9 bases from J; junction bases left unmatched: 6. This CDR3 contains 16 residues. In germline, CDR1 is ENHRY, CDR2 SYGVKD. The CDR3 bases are TGTGCCATCAGTGAGGCCGGGACTAGCGGGAGCAGTGAGCAGTTCTTC. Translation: CAISEAGTSGSSEQFF.

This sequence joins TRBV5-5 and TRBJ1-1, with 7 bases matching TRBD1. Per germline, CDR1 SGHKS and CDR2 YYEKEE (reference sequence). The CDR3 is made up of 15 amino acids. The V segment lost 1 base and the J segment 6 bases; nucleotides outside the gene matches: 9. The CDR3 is CASSLRRQGGSEAFF. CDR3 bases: TGTGCCAGCAGCTTGAGAAGACAGGGTGGGTCTGAAGCTTTCTTT. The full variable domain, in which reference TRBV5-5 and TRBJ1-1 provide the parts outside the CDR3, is DAGVTQSPTHLIKTRGQQVTLRCSPISGHKSVSWYQQVLGQGPQFIFQYYEKEERGRGNFPDRFSARQFPNYSSELNVNALLLGDSALYLCASSLRRQGGSEAFFGQGTRLTVV.

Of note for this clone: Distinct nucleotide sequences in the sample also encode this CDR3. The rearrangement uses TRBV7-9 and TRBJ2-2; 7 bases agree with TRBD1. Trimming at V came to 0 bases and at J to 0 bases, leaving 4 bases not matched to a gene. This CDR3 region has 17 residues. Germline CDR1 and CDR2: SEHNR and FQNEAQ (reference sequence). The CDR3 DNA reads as TGTGCCAGCAGCTTAGCCCCCGGGACAGCGAACACCGGGGAGCTGTTTTTT. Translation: CASSLAPGTANTGELFF.

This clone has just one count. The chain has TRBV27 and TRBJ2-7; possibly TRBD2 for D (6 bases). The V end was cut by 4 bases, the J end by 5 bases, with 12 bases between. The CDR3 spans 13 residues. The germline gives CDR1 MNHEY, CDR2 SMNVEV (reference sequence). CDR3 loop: CASSSEGGNEQYF. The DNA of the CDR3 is TGTGCCAGCAGTTCGGAGGGTGGCAACGAGCAGTACTTC.

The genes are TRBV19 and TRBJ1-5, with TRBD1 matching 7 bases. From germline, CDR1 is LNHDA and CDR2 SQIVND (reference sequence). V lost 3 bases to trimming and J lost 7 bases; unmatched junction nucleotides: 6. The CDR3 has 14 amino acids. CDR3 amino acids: CASSIDRVRQPQHF. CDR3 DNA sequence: TGTGCCAGTAGTATCGACAGGGTGCGGCAGCCCCAGCATTTT.

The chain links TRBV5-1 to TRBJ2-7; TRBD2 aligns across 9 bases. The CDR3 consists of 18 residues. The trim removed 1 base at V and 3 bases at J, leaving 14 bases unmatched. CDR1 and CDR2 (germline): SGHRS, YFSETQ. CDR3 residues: CASSLRSRLAGLYYEQYF. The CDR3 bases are TGCGCCAGCAGCTTGAGGAGTCGGCTAGCGGGGCTATACTACGAGCAGTACTTC.

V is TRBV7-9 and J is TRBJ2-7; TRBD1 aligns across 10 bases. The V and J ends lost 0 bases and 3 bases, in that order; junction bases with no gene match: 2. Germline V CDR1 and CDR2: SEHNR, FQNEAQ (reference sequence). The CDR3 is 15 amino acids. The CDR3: CASSLADRGFYEQYF. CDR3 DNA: TGTGCCAGCAGCTTAGCGGACAGGGGGTTCTACGAGCAGTACTTC.

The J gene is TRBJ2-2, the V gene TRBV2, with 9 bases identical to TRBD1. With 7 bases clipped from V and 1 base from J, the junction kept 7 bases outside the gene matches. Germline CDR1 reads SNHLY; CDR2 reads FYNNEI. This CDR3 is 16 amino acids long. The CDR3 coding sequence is TGTGCCAGCACGGGACAGGGTAATAGGAACACCGGGGAGCTGTTTTTT. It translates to CASTGQGNRNTGELFF.

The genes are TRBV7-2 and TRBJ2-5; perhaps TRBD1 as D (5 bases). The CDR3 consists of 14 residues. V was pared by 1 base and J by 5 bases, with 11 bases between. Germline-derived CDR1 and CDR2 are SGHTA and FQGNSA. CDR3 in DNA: TGTGCCAGCAGCTTAGGGGGCAGGGCGGAGACCCAGTACTTC. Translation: CASSLGGRAETQYF.

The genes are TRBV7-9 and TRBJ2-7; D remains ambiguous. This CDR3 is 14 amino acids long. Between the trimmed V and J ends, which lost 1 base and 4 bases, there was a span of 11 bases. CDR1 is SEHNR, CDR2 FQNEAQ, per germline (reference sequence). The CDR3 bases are TGTGCCAGCAGCTTAGGTCGTGCAGTTTACGAGCAGTACTTC. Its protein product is CASSLGRAVYEQYF.

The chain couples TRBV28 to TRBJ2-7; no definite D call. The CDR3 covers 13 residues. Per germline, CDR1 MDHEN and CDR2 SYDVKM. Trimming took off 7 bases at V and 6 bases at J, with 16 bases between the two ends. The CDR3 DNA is TGTGCCAGCACAAGTGAGCCCACGCTCGAGCAGTACTTC. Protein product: CASTSEPTLEQYF. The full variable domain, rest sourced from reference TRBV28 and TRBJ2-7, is DVKVTQSSRYLVKRTGEKVFLECVQDMDHENMFWYRQDPGLGLRLIYFSYDVKMKEKGDIPEGYSVSREKKERFSLILESASTNQTSMYLCASTSEPTLEQYFGPGTRLTVT.

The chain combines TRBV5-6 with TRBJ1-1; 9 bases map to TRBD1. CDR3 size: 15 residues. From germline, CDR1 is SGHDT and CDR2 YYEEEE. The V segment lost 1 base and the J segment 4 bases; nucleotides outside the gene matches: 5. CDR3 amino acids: CASSLRTGGVTEAFF. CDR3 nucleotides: TGTGCCAGCAGCTTGAGAACAGGGGGCGTCACTGAAGCTTTCTTT.

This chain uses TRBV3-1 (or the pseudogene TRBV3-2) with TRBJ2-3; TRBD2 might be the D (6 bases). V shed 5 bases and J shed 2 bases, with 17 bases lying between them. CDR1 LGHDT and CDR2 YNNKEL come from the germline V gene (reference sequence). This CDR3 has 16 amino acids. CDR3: CASSSPGVGYTDTQYF. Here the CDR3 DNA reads TGTGCCAGCAGCTCGCCGGGGGTGGGGTACACAGATACGCAGTATTTT.

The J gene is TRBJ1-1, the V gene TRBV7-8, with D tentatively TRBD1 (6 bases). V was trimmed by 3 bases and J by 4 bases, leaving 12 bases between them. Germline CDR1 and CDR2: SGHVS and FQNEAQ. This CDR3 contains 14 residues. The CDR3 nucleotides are TGTGCCAGCAGCTTCAAGGGAGGGGGCACTGAAGCTTTCTTT. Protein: CASSFKGGGTEAFF.

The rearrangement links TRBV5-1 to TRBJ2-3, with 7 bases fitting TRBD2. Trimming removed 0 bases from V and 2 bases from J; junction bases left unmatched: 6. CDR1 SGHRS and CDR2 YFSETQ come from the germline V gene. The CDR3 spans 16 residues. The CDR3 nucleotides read TGCGCCAGCAGCTTGGTGATAGGACTAGTCACAGATACGCAGTATTTT. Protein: CASSLVIGLVTDTQYF. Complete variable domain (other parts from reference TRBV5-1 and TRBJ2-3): KAGVTQTPRYLIKTRGQQVTLSCSPISGHRSVSWYQQTPGQGLQFLFEYFSETQRNKGNFPGRFSGRQFSNSRSEMNVSTLELGDSALYLCASSLVIGLVTDTQYFGPGTRLTVL.

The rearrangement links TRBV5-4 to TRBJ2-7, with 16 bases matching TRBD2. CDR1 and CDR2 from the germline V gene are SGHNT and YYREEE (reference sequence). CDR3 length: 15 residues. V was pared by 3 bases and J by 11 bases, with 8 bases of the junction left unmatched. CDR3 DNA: TGTGCCAGCAGCTCGGGACTAGCGGGAGGGCCGATGGAGTACTTC. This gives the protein CASSSGLAGGPMEYF.

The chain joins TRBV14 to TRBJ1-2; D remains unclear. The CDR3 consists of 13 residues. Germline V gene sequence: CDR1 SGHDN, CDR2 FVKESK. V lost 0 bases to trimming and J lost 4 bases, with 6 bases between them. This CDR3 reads CASSQDGSYGYTF. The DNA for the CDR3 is TGTGCCAGCAGCCAAGATGGTAGCTATGGCTACACCTTC.

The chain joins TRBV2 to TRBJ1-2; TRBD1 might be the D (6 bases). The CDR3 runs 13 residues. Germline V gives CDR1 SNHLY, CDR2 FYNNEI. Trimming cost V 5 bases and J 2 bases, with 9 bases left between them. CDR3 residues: CASSIDRNYGYTF. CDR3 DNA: TGTGCCAGCAGTATCGACAGGAACTATGGCTACACCTTC.

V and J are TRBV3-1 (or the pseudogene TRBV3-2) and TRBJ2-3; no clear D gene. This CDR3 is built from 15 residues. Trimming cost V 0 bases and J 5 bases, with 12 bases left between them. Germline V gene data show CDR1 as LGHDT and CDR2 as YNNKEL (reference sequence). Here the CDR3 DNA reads TGTGCCAGCAGCCAAGAAATCTCTAGGATAGATACGCAGTATTTT. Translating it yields CASSQEISRIDTQYF.

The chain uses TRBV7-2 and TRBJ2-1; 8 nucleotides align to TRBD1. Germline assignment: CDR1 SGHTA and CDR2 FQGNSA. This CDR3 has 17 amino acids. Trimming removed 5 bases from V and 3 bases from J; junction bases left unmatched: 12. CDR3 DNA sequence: TGTGCCAGCAGCCCCCCCGTAGGACAGGGCGTCTACAATGAGCAGTTCTTC. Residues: CASSPPVGQGVYNEQFF.

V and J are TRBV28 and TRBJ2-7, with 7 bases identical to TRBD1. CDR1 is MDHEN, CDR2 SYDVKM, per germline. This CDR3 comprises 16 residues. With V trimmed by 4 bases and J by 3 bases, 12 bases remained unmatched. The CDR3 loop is CASSSLETGSFYEQYF. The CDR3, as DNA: TGTGCCAGCAGTTCTCTGGAGACAGGGTCATTCTACGAGCAGTACTTC.

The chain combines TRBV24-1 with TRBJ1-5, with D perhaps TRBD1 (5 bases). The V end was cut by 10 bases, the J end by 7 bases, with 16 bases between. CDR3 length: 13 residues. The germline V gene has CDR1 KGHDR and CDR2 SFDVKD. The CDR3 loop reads CATPGGGDQPQHF. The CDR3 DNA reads TGTGCCACTCCCGGGGGAGGGGACCAGCCCCAGCATTTT.